This T cell receptor (beta chain) was captured in a study of shared T cell receptors in the human thymus. The protocol was immunoSEQ multiplex PCR, while the TCRdb copy is restricted to in-frame clones and leaves out a portion. The table shows approximately 580,000 clones, with around 82% occurring only once. Germline lookup yields CDR1 SEHNR and CDR2 FQNEAQ (reference sequence). The CDR3 is made up of 17 amino acids. Trimming cost V 3 bases and J 0 bases, with 18 bases left between them. The same sample was also studied in work on human thymus T cells. As that report states: During corrective heart surgery, resections were taken, and the thymus tissue came from them. V and J genes seemed to be used with bias in thymic and blood repertoires. A high degree of thymic repertoire overlap among unrelated individuals was reported in related research.

Sequenced input: thymocytes. This sequence was found in a boy under two years old with a congenital heart defect. The V gene is TRBV7-9, the J gene TRBJ2-7, with a weak D call TRBD2 (5 bases). CDR3 in amino acids: CASSFPAGHPPSYEQYF. The CDR3 bases are TGTGCCAGCAGCTTCCCCGCGGGCCATCCCCCCTCCTACGAGCAGTACTTC. Full variable domain (missing parts from reference TRBV7-9 and TRBJ2-7): DTGVSQNPRHKITKRGQNVTFRCDPISEHNRLYWYRQTLGQGPEFLTYFQNEAQLEKSRLLSDRFSAERPKGSFSTLEIQRTEQGDSAMYLCASSFPAGHPPSYEQYFGPGTRLTVT.